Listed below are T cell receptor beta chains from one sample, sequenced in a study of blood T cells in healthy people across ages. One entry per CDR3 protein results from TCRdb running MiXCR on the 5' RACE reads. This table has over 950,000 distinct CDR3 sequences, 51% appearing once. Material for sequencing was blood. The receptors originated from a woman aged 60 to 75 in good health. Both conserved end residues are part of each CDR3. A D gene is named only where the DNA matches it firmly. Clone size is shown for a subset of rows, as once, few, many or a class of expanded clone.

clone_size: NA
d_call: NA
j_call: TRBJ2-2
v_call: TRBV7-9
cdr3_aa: CASSPDRANTGELFF
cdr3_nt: TGTGCCAGCAGCCCCGATCGCGCGAACACCGGGGAGCTGTTTTTT

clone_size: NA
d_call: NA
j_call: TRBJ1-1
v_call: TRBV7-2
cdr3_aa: CASSRRAGLGAFF
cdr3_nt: TGTGCCAGCAGTCGCAGGGCGGGCCTGGGGGCTTTCTTT

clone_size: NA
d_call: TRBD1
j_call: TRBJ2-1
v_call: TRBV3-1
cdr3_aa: CASSRQGAGEQFF
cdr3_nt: TGTGCCAGCAGTCGACAGGGGGCGGGTGAGCAGTTCTTC

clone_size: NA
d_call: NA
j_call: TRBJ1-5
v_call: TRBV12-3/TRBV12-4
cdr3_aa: CASTRDTNQPQHF
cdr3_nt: TGTGCCAGCACGCGGGACACAAATCAGCCCCAGCATTTT

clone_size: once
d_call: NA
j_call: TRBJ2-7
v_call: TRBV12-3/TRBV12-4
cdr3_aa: CASSILLIYEQYF
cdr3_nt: TGTGCCAGCAGCATCCTCTTAATCTACGAGCAGTACTTC

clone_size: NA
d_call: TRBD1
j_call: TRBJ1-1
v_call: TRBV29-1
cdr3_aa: CSAAQGEDTEAFF
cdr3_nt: TGCAGCGCTGCACAGGGGGAGGACACTGAAGCTTTCTTT

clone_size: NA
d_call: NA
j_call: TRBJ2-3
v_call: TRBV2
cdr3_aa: CASSVGILSTDTQYF
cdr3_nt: TGTGCCAGCAGTGTGGGTATCCTTAGCACAGATACGCAGTATTTT

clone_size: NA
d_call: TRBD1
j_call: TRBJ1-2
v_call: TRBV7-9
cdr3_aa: CASSWDRDYGYTF
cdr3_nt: TGTGCCAGCAGCTGGGACAGAGACTATGGCTACACCTTC

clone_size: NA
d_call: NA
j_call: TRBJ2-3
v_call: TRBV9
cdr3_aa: CASSRISFSTDTQYF
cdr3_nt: TGTGCCAGCAGCCGAATTAGCTTCTCCACAGATACGCAGTATTTT

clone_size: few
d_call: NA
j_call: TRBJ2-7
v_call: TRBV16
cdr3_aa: CASSQLINPYEQYF
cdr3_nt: TGTGCCAGCAGCCAACTGATAAACCCCTACGAGCAGTACTTC

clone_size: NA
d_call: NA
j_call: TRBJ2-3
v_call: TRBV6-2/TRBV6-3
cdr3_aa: CASSPRPRTDTQYF
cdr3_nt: TGTGCCAGCAGCCCACGACCCCGCACAGATACGCAGTATTTT

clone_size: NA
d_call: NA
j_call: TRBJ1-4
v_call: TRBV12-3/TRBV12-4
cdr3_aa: CASSLGHGNTNEKLFF
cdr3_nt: TGTGCCAGCAGTTTAGGTCATGGTAACACTAATGAAAAACTGTTTTTT

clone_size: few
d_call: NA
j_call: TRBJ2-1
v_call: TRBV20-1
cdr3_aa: CSAWDGRYNEQFF
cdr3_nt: TGCAGTGCTTGGGACGGCCGGTACAATGAGCAGTTCTTC

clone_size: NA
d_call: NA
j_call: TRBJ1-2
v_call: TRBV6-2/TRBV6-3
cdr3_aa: CASSLQSGYGYTF
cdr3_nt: TGTGCCAGCAGTTTACAGAGTGGCTATGGCTACACCTTC

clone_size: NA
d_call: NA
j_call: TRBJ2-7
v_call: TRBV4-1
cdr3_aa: CASSRLELTGYEQYF
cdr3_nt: TGCGCCAGCAGCCGACTCGAACTGACAGGCTACGAGCAGTACTTC

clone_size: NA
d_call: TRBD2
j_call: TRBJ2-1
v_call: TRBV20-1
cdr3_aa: CSANVAGGYNEQFF
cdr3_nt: TGCAGTGCCAATGTAGCGGGAGGGTACAATGAGCAGTTCTTC

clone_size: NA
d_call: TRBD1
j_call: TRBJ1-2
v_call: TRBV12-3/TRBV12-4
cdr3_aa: CASTGTVGGYTF
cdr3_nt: TGTGCCAGCACAGGGACAGTCGGTGGCTACACCTTC

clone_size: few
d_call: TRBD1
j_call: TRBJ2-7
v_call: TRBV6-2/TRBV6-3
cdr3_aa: CASSFDRDYEQYF
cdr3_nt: TGTGCCAGCAGTTTTGACAGGGACTACGAGCAGTACTTC

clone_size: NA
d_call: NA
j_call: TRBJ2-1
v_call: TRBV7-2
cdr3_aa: CASSLEGGPLNEQFF
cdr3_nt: TGTGCCAGCAGCTTAGAGGGAGGTCCCCTTAATGAGCAGTTCTTC

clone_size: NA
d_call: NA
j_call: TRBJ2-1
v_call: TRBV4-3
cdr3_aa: CASSQGLVSYNEQFF
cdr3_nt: TGCGCCAGCAGCCAAGGCCTCGTCTCCTACAATGAGCAGTTCTTC

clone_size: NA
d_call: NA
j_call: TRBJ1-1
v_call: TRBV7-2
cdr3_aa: CASSLPVNTEAFF
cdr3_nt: TGTGCCAGCAGCTTACCGGTGAACACTGAAGCTTTCTTT

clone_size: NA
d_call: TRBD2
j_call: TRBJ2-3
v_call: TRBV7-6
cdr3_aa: CASKKASGYTDTQYF
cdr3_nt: TGTGCCAGCAAGAAAGCTAGCGGCTACACAGATACGCAGTATTTT

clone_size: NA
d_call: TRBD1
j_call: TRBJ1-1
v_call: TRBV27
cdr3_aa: CASSIGQGITEDFF
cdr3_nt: TGTGCCAGCTCAATAGGACAGGGGATCACTGAAGATTTCTTT

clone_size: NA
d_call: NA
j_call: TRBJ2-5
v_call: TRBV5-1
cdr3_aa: CAGSLEGRIRETQYF
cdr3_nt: TGCGCCGGCAGCTTGGAAGGGAGGATACGAGAGACCCAGTACTTC

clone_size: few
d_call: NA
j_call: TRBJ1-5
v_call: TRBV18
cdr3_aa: CASSPPGDQPQHF
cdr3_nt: TGTGCCAGCTCACCACCCGGAGATCAGCCCCAGCATTTT

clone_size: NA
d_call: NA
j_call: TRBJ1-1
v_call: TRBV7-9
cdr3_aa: CASSAELTRNTEAFF
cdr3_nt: TGTGCCAGCAGCGCCGAGCTGACGCGGAACACTGAAGCTTTCTTT

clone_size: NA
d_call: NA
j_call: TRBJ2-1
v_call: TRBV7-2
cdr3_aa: CASSLDFGPTYNEQFF
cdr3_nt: TGTGCCAGCAGCTTAGATTTCGGGCCTACCTACAATGAGCAGTTCTTC

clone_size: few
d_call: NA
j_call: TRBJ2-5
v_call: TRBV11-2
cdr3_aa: CASSLGVAVETQYF
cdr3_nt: TGTGCCAGCAGCTTAGGGGTGGCGGTAGAGACCCAGTACTTC

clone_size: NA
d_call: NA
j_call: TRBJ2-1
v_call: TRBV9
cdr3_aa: CASSVPTIREQFF
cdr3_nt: TGTGCCAGCAGCGTGCCGACCATACGTGAGCAGTTCTTC

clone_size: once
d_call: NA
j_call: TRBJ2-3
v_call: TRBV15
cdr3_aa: CATSRQGASTDTQYF
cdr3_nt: TGTGCCACCAGCAGACAGGGCGCTAGCACAGATACGCAGTATTTT

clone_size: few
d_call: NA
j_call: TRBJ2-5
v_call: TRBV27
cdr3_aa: CASSFVGAQETQYF
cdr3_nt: TGTGCCAGCAGTTTTGTGGGGGCACAAGAGACCCAGTACTTC

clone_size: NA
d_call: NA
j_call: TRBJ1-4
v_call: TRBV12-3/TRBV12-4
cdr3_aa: CASSGLFNEKLFF
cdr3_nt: TGTGCCAGCAGCGGACTGTTTAATGAAAAACTGTTTTTT

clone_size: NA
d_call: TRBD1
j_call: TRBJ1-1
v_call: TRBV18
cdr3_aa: CASSPRGTGIGTEAFF
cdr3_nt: TGTGCCAGCTCACCGAGGGGGACAGGGATAGGGACTGAAGCTTTCTTT

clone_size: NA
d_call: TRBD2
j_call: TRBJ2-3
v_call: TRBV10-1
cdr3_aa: CASSDSGTSGRGADTQYF
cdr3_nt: TGCGCCAGCAGTGACTCCGGGACTAGCGGGAGGGGGGCAGATACGCAGTATTTT

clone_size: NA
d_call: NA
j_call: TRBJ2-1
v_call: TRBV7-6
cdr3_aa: CASSLAESGFFEQFF
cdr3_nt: TGTGCCAGCAGCTTAGCTGAGTCCGGCTTTTTTGAGCAGTTCTTC

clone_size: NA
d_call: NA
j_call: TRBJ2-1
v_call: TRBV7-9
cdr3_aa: CASKMGLTGNEQFF
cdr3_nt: TGTGCCAGCAAAATGGGGCTGACGGGAAATGAGCAGTTCTTC

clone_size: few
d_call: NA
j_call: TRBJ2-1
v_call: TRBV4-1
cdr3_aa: CASSQGPQESYNEQFF
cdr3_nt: TGCGCCAGCAGCCAGGGACCGCAAGAGTCCTACAATGAGCAGTTCTTC

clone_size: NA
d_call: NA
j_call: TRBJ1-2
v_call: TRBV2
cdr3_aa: CASGAGNYGYTF
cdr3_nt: TGTGCCAGCGGCGCCGGGAACTATGGCTACACCTTC

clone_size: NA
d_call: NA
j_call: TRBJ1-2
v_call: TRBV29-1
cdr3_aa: CSVGGGMDNYGYTF
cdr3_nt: TGCAGCGTTGGGGGGGGGATGGATAACTATGGCTACACCTTC

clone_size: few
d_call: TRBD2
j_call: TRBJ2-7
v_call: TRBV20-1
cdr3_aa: CSAPSRGGRHEQYF
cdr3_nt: TGCAGTGCCCCCTCCCGAGGCGGGAGGCACGAGCAGTACTTC

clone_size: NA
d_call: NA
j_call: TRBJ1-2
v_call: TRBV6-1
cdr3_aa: CASKDAQRGYTF
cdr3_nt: TGTGCCTCGAAGGACGCCCAACGAGGCTACACCTTC

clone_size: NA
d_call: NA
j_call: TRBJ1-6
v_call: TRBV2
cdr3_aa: CASTYNSPLHF
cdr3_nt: TGTGCCAGCACCTATAATTCACCCCTCCACTTT

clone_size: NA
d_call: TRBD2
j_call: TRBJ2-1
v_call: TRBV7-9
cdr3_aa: CASSFRGRASGRNEQFF
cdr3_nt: TGTGCCAGCAGCTTCCGCGGACGGGCTAGCGGGAGGAATGAGCAGTTCTTC

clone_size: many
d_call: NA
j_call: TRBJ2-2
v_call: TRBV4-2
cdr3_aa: CASSQGYGELFF
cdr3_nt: TGTGCCAGCAGCCAAGGCTACGGGGAGCTGTTTTTT

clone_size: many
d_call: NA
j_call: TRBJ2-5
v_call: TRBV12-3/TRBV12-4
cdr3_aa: CASSLYETQYF
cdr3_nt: TGTGCCAGCAGTTTATACGAGACCCAGTACTTC

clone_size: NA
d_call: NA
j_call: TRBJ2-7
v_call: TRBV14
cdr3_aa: CASSRDTLTYRAVADDEQYF
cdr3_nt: TGTGCCAGCAGCCGAGACACCCTAACTTACAGGGCCGTGGCCGACGACGAGCAGTATTTC

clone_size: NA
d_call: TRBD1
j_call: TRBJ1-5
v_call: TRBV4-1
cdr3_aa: CASSQDDRDRALWPQHF
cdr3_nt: TGCGCCAGCAGCCAAGACGACCGAGACAGGGCGCTTTGGCCCCAGCATTTT

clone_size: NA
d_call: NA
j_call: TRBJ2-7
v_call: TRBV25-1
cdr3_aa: CASEAGSYEQYF
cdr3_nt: TGTGCCAGCGAGGCGGGGTCCTACGAGCAGTACTTC

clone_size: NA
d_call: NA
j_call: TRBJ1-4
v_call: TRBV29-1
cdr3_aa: CSVLGVNEKLFF
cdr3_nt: TGCAGCGTTCTCGGGGTTAATGAAAAACTGTTTTTT

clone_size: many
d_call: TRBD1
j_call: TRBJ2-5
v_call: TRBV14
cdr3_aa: CASSQNRGQETQYF
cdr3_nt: TGTGCCAGCAGCCAAAACAGGGGGCAAGAGACCCAGTACTTC

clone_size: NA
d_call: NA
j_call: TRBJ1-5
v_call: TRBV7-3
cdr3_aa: CASSPGDRNQPQHF
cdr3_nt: TGTGCCAGCAGCCCCGGGGATCGCAATCAGCCCCAGCATTTT

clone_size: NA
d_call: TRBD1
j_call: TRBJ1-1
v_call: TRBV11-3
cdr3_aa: CAGRLLPGQGGEAFF
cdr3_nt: TGTGCCGGCAGACTTTTGCCGGGACAGGGAGGTGAAGCTTTCTTT

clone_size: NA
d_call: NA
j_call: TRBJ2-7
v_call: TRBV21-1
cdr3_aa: CASSKTGTVYEQYF
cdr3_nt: TGTGCCAGCAGCAAGACAGGGACCGTCTACGAGCAGTACTTC

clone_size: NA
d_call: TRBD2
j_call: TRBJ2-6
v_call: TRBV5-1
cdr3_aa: CASSLTPPASGISGANVLTF
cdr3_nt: TGCGCCAGCAGCTTAACCCCTCCGGCTAGCGGTATCTCTGGGGCCAACGTCCTGACTTTC

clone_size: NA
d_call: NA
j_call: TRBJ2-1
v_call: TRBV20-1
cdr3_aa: CSATQLQGMDNEQFF
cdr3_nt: TGCAGTGCTACCCAATTACAGGGAATGGACAATGAGCAGTTCTTC

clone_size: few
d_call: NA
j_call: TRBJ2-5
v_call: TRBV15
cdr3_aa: CATSRRKETQYF
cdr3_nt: TGTGCCACCAGCAGGAGAAAAGAGACCCAGTACTTC

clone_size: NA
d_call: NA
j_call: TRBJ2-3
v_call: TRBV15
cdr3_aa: CATSRDPGPTRRYF
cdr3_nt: TGTGCCACCAGCAGAGATCCCGGCCCTACCAGAAGGTATTTT